A selection of T cell receptor beta chains follows, all from one sample in a study of blood T cell repertoires in COVID-19. Profiled with immunoSEQ multiplex PCR; TCRdb holds only in-frame clones, not every one. The sample has around 320,000 clones, roughly 89% seen once; the top ten hold less than 3.5%. Sequencing was done on a sample of PBMCs or T cells enriched from blood (not recorded which). Every receptor here comes from a woman between 45 and 60 years old who had been exposed to COVID-19. The CDR3 runs from the conserved cysteine through the conserved F or W. The D gene is left open where the match is weak. Clone size appears in some rows only: once, few, many, or a class for an expanded clone.

J gene: TRBJ2-7
D gene: NA
clone size: NA
CDR3 length: 15
V gene: TRBV14
CDR3 DNA: TGTGCCAGCAGCCGAACCGACATATCCACCTACGAGCAGTACTTC
CDR3 protein: CASSRTDISTYEQYF

J gene: TRBJ1-5
D gene: NA
clone size: once
CDR3 length: 14
V gene: TRBV5-6
CDR3 DNA: TGTGCCAGCAGCGTGATAACGGGCAATCAGCCCCAGCATTTT
CDR3 protein: CASSVITGNQPQHF

J gene: TRBJ2-1
D gene: NA
clone size: once
CDR3 length: 14
V gene: TRBV19
CDR3 DNA: TGTGCCAGTACCCCCACCAGCTCCTACAATGAGCAGTTCTTC
CDR3 protein: CASTPTSSYNEQFF

J gene: TRBJ2-2
D gene: NA
clone size: NA
CDR3 length: 16
V gene: TRBV4-1
CDR3 DNA: TGCGCCAGCAGCCAATTAGGGGTAGCAGGCACCGGGGAGCTGTTTTTT
CDR3 protein: CASSQLGVAGTGELFF

J gene: TRBJ2-5
D gene: TRBD2
clone size: NA
CDR3 length: 16
V gene: TRBV5-1
CDR3 DNA: TGCGCCAGCAGCTCCCAACTAGCGGGGGCTCAAGAGACCCAGTACTTC
CDR3 protein: CASSSQLAGAQETQYF

J gene: TRBJ1-4
D gene: NA
clone size: NA
CDR3 length: 16
V gene: TRBV18
CDR3 DNA: TGTGCCAGCTCACTACCGGGGGCGACAACTAATGAAAAACTGTTTTTT
CDR3 protein: CASSLPGATTNEKLFF

J gene: TRBJ1-5
D gene: NA
clone size: NA
CDR3 length: 16
V gene: TRBV19
CDR3 DNA: TGTGCCAGTAGTATTCCAACCCGGGGTAGCAATCAGCCCCAGCATTTT
CDR3 protein: CASSIPTRGSNQPQHF

J gene: TRBJ1-6
D gene: NA
clone size: NA
CDR3 length: 13
V gene: TRBV27
CDR3 DNA: TGTGCCAGCAGAATACCAGGGGAATCACCCCTCCACTTT
CDR3 protein: CASRIPGESPLHF

J gene: TRBJ1-2
D gene: NA
clone size: NA
CDR3 length: 17
V gene: TRBV6-1
CDR3 DNA: TGTGCCAGCAGTGTCGGTCCCGCCGGCACTCGACTTTATGGCTACACCTTC
CDR3 protein: CASSVGPAGTRLYGYTF

J gene: TRBJ1-1
D gene: NA
clone size: NA
CDR3 length: 14
V gene: TRBV18
CDR3 DNA: TGTGCCAGCTCACCACGTGCAGGGGACACTGAAGCTTTCTTT
CDR3 protein: CASSPRAGDTEAFF